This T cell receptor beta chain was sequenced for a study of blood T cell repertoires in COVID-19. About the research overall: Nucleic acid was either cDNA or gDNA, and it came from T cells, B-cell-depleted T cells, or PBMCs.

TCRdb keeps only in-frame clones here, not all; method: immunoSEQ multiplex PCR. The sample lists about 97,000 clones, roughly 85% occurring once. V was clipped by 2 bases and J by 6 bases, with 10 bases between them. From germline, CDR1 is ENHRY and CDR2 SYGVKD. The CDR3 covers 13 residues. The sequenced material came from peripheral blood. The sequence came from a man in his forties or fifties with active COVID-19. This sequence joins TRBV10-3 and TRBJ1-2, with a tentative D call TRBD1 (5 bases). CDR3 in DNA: TGTGCCATCAGTGAGGGGCAGGGAAATGGCTACACCTTC. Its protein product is CAISEGQGNGYTF.